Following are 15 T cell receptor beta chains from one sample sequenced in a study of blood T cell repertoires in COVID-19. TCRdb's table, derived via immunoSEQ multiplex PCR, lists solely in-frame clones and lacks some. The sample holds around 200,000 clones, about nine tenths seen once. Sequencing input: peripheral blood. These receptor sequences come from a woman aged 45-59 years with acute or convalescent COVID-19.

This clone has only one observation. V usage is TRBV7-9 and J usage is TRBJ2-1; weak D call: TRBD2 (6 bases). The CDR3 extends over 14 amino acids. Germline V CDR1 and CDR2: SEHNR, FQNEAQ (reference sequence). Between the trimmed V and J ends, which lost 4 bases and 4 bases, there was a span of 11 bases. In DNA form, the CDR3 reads TGTGCCAGCAGCTCCGCGGGGCGATACAATGAGCAGTTCTTC. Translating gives CASSSAGRYNEQFF.

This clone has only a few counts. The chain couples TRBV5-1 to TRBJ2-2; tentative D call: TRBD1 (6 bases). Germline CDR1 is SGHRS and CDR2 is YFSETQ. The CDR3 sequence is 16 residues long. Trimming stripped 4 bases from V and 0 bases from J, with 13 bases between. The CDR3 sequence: CASSLLQGSNTGELFF. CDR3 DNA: TGCGCCAGCAGCCTATTACAGGGTTCGAACACCGGGGAGCTGTTTTTT.

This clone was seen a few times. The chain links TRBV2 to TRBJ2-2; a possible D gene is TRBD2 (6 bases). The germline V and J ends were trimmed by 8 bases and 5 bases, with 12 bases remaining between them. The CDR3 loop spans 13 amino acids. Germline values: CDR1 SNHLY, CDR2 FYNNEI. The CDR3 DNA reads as TGTGCCAGCTTCGCCGGGGGTACCGGGGAGCTGTTTTTT. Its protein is CASFAGGTGELFF. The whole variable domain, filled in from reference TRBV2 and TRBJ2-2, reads EPEVTQTPSHQVTQMGQEVILRCVPISNHLYFYWYRQILGQKVEFLVSFYNNEISEKSEIFDDQFSVERPDGSNFTLKIRSTKLEDSAMYFCASFAGGTGELFFGEGSRLTVL.

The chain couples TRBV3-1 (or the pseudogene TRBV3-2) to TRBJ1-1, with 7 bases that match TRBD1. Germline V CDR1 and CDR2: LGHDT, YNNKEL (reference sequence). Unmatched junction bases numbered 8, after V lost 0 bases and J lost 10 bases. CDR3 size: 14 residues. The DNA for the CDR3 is TGTGCCAGCAGCCAAGATAGGAGGGGGCTGGGAGCTTTCTTT. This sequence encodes CASSQDRRGLGAFF.

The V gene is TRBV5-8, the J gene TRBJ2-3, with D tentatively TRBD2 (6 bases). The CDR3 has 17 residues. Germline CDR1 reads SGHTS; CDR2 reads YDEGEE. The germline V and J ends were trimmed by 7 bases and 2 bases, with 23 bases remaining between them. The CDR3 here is CASRPSTGTFITDTQYF. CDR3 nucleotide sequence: TGTGCCAGCCGACCAAGTACCGGGACTTTTATCACAGATACGCAGTATTTT.

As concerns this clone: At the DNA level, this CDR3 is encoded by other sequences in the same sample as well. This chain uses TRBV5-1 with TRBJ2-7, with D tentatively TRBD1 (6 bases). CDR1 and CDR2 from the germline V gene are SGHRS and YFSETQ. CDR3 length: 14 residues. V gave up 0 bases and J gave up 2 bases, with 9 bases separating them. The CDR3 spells CASSLAPGAYEQYF. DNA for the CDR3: TGCGCCAGCAGCTTGGCTCCAGGGGCCTACGAGCAGTACTTC.

This CDR3 reads CASRSTSGSGGQFF. The CDR3 DNA follows: TGCGCCAGCAGGTCTACTAGCGGGAGCGGGGGGCAGTTCTTC. This chain links TRBV5-1 with TRBJ2-1; 11 bases are a match to TRBD2. Per germline, CDR1 SGHRS and CDR2 YFSETQ. The CDR3 is 14 amino acids. Unmatched junction bases numbered 10, after V lost 5 bases and J lost 12 bases.

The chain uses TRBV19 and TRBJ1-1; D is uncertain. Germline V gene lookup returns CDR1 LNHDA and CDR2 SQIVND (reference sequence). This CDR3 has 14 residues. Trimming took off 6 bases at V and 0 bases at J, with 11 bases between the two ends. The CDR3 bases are TGTGCCAGTAGGAGGGCAGCGATGAACACTGAAGCTTTCTTT. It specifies CASRRAAMNTEAFF.

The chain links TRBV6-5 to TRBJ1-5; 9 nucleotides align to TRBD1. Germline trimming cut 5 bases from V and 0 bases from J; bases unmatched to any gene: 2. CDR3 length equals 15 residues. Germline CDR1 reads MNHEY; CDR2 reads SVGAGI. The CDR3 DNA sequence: TGTGCCAGCAGTCCGGACAGGGGTAGCAATCAGCCCCAGCATTTT. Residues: CASSPDRGSNQPQHF.

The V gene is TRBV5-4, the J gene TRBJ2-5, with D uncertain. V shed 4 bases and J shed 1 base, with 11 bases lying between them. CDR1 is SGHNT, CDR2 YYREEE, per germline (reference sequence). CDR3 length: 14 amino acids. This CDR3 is CASSPSPPQETQYF. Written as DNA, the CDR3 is TGTGCCAGCAGCCCTAGTCCTCCCCAAGAGACCCAGTACTTC.

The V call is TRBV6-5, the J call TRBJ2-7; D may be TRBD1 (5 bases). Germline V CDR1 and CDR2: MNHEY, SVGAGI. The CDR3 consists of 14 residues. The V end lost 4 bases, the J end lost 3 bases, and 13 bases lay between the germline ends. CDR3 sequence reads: CASSWSGANYEQYF. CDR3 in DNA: TGTGCCAGCAGTTGGAGTGGGGCCAACTACGAGCAGTACTTC.

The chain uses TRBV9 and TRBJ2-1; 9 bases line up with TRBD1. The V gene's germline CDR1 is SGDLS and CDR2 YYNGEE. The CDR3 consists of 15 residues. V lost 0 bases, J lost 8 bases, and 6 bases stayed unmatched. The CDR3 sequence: CASSVGDRGRDEQFF. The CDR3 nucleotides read TGTGCCAGCAGCGTAGGTGACAGGGGGAGGGATGAGCAGTTCTTC.

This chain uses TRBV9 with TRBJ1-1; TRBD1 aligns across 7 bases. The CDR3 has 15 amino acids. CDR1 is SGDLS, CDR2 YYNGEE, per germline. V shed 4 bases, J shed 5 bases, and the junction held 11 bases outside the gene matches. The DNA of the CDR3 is TGTGCCAGCAGCAGGGCCGACAGGGATCGGACTGAAGCTTTCTTT. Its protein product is CASSRADRDRTEAFF.

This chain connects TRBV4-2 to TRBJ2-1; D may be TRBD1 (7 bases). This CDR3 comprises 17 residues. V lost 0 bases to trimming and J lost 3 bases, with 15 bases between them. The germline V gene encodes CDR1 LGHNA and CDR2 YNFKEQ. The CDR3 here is CASSQDSGGLYYNEQFF. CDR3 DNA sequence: TGTGCCAGCAGCCAAGATTCAGGGGGACTCTACTACAATGAGCAGTTCTTC.

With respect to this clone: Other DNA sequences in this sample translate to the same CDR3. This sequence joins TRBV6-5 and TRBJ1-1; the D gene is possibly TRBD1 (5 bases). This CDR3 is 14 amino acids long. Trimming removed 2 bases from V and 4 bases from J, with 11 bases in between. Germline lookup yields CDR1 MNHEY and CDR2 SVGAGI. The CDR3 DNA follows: TGTGCCAGCAGTTACGCAGGGAGGGGCACTGAAGCTTTCTTT. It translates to CASSYAGRGTEAFF.